This T cell receptor beta chain was documented in a study of blood T cell repertoires in COVID-19. Study-wide context: Acute and convalescent COVID-19 specimens originated in the United States, Italy and Spain. Sources were T cells, B-cell-depleted T cells, or PBMCs; the material itself was cDNA or gDNA.

The CDR3 consists of 15 residues. The J segment lost 4 bases and the V segment lost 6 bases, leaving 10 bases of the junction unmatched. Per germline, CDR1 MGHRA and CDR2 YSYEKL. Under the authors' procedure: From reference gene primer amplification, estimates of nucleated cell counts were derived. Only in-frame clones appear in the TCRdb table, and some are missing; sequencing was by immunoSEQ multiplex PCR. D and trimming were read from the DNA, whereas the V and J calls and clone size are those reported in that table. The top ten hold 2.9% of the sample, which has under 250,000 clones, around 84% seen once.

The clonotype comes from a man in his fifties or sixties who had recovered from COVID-19. The J gene is TRBJ2-7, the V gene TRBV4-1; 9 positions match TRBD1. The sample was peripheral blood. The CDR3 spells CASSPTGTGYYEQYF. CDR3 in DNA: TGCGCCAGCAGTCCTACCGGGACAGGGTATTACGAGCAGTACTTC.